Following are 17 T cell receptor beta chains from one sample sequenced in a study of cytomegalovirus exposure and HLA in healthy donors. With 60 Vbeta and 13 Jbeta primers, the PCR was carried out. Sequencing was performed with immunoSEQ multiplex PCR; in TCRdb, only in-frame clones are kept and a portion is missing. The table includes over 150,000 clones, roughly four fifths detected once. The source material was PBMCs. The receptors derive from a man aged 45-65 years in good health and CMV-seropositive.

The rearrangement links TRBV5-1 to TRBJ1-1; TRBD1 aligns across 11 bases. The CDR3 consists of 15 residues. Germline V gene data show CDR1 as SGHRS and CDR2 as YFSETQ. The V and J ends lost 3 bases and 4 bases, in that order; junction bases with no gene match: 5. The CDR3 DNA reads as TGCGCCAGCAGCTCAGGACAGGGGGCGAGCACTGAAGCTTTCTTT. Amino acids: CASSSGQGASTEAFF. The full variable domain, its missing parts supplied by reference TRBV5-1 and TRBJ1-1, is KAGVTQTPRYLIKTRGQQVTLSCSPISGHRSVSWYQQTPGQGLQFLFEYFSETQRNKGNFPGRFSGRQFSNSRSEMNVSTLELGDSALYLCASSSGQGASTEAFFGQGTRLTVV.

The chain has TRBV29-1 and TRBJ2-5; 8 nucleotides match TRBD1. CDR1 is SQVTM, CDR2 ANQGSEA, per germline. The CDR3 is 14 amino acids. Trimming took 1 base from V and 2 from J; bases not matched to a gene: 3. The CDR3: CSVEGTGSQETQYF. As DNA, the CDR3 is TGCAGCGTTGAAGGGACAGGGAGTCAAGAGACCCAGTACTTC.

The V call is TRBV5-1, the J call TRBJ1-1; maybe TRBD1 (5 bases). Germline values: CDR1 SGHRS, CDR2 YFSETQ. The CDR3 consists of 16 residues. V lost 0 bases and J lost 7, with 19 bases in between. The CDR3 DNA is TGCGCCAGCAGCTTGGCCCAGGTGGGGCCGGAAGGTGAAGCTTTCTTT. It translates to CASSLAQVGPEGEAFF.

The genes are TRBV5-1 and TRBJ2-5, with 10 bases lining up with TRBD2. With 4 bases clipped from V and 4 bases from J, the junction kept 16 bases outside the gene matches. Germline CDR1 SGHRS, CDR2 YFSETQ. The CDR3 length is 18 residues. DNA of the CDR3: TGCGCCAGCAGCCCGCTCCCCTCTAGCGGGAGTACGGGAGAGACCCAGTACTTC. Protein: CASSPLPSSGSTGETQYF.

The chain is built from TRBV4-1 and TRBJ2-5, with TRBD2 matching over 7 bases. CDR3 length: 15 amino acids. The germline V gene encodes CDR1 MGHRA and CDR2 YSYEKL. Unmatched junction bases numbered 10, after V lost 2 bases and J lost 7 bases. CDR3 region: CASSQSQRGIGTQYF. In DNA form, the CDR3 reads TGCGCCAGCAGCCAAAGCCAGCGGGGTATAGGGACCCAGTACTTC.

In this sample, this clone turned up once. The rearrangement uses TRBV5-6 and TRBJ2-3; D possibly corresponds to TRBD2 (6 bases). CDR3 length equals 14 residues. The V gene lost 4 bases and the J gene lost 2 bases, with 11 bases spanning the gap. CDR1 is SGHDT, CDR2 YYEEEE, per germline. The CDR3 protein is CASSPGLSTDTQYF. The CDR3, as DNA: TGTGCCAGCAGCCCCGGACTATCCACAGATACGCAGTATTTT.

The chain uses TRBV28 and TRBJ1-2; no definite D call. Trimming removed 5 bases at V and 6 bases at J, with 13 bases between. The germline gives CDR1 MDHEN, CDR2 SYDVKM. The CDR3 consists of 13 residues. CDR3 bases: TGTGCCAGCAGTCCCGGCAGGTGGAATGGCTACACCTTC. Its protein is CASSPGRWNGYTF.

V usage is TRBV15 and J usage is TRBJ2-3, with 10 nucleotides matching TRBD1. This CDR3 spans 17 amino acids. V lost 2 bases and J lost 2; bases outside the gene matches: 7. Germline values: CDR1 LNHNV, CDR2 YYDKDF (reference sequence). The chain's CDR3 is CATSRPPGQGYTDTQYF. The CDR3, as DNA: TGTGCCACCAGCAGACCCCCGGGACAGGGGTACACAGATACGCAGTATTTT.

This clone was observed a handful of times. V usage is TRBV29-1 and J usage is TRBJ2-7; no clear D gene. CDR1 is SQVTM and CDR2 is ANQGSEA in the germline V gene. This CDR3 comprises 12 residues. V was trimmed by 5 bases and J by 6 bases, leaving 14 bases between them. The CDR3 loop reads CSVRLGLGEQYF. The DNA of the CDR3 is TGCAGCGTTCGCCTAGGCCTGGGCGAGCAGTACTTC.

The CDR3 sequence is CASSPRSTSHEQFF. CDR3 coding DNA: TGCGCCAGCAGCCCCAGATCGACTAGCCATGAGCAGTTCTTC. This chain uses TRBV5-1 with TRBJ2-1; TRBD2 matches 7 bases. The V gene's germline CDR1 is SGHRS and CDR2 YFSETQ. Trimming at V came to 4 bases and at J to 8 bases, leaving 9 bases not matched to a gene. The length of the CDR3 is 14 residues.

The chain couples TRBV18 to TRBJ2-3, with 7 bases that match TRBD2. CDR1 is KGHSH and CDR2 is LQKENI in the germline V gene. The V segment lost 2 bases and the J segment 3 bases; nucleotides outside the gene matches: 11. The CDR3 contains 17 residues. The CDR3 loop is CASSPNFVGEGTDTQYF. DNA of the CDR3: TGTGCCAGCTCACCAAACTTCGTCGGGGAGGGAACAGATACGCAGTATTTT.

The chain is built from TRBV6-1 and TRBJ2-7; 7 nucleotides line up with TRBD1. The J segment lost 0 bases and the V segment lost 2 bases, leaving 4 bases of the junction unmatched. CDR3 size: 15 residues. The germline V gene encodes CDR1 MNHNS and CDR2 SASEGT. The DNA of the CDR3 is TGTGCCAGCAGTGAATACGGGACAGCCTCCTACGAGCAGTACTTC. Translated: CASSEYGTASYEQYF.

The chain carries TRBV18 and TRBJ1-5; D is ambiguous. The CDR3 sequence is 13 residues long. Trimming removed 5 bases from V and 6 bases from J, with 11 bases in between. The germline gives CDR1 KGHSH, CDR2 LQKENI. CDR3 residues: CASSGEGSQPQHF. CDR3 nucleotides: TGTGCCAGCTCAGGGGAGGGAAGTCAGCCCCAGCATTTT.

The chain joins TRBV4-2 to TRBJ1-3; D gene uncertain. The CDR3 covers 17 residues. Deletions cut 0 bases from V and 0 bases from J, with 12 bases between. In germline, CDR1 is LGHNA, CDR2 YNFKEQ. The CDR3 here is CASSQELNTLSGNTIYF. For the CDR3, the DNA is TGTGCCAGCAGCCAAGAATTGAACACCCTCTCTGGAAACACCATATATTTT.

The J gene is TRBJ2-1, the V gene TRBV14; D unresolved. Germline values: CDR1 SGHDN, CDR2 FVKESK. This CDR3 is 15 amino acids long. V lost 2 bases and J 6 bases, leaving 14 bases between the germline ends. The CDR3, as DNA: TGTGCCAGCAGCCAACTACCCGTCTTCCCCAATGAGCAGTTCTTC. It specifies CASSQLPVFPNEQFF. Combining the CDR3 with reference TRBV14 and TRBJ2-1 gives the whole variable domain EAGVTQFPSHSVIEKGQTVTLRCDPISGHDNLYWYRRVMGKEIKFLLHFVKESKQDESGMPNNRFLAERTGGTYSTLKVQPAELEDSGVYFCASSQLPVFPNEQFFGPGTRLTVL.

This chain connects TRBV28 to TRBJ2-5; 8 nucleotides match TRBD1. Per germline, CDR1 MDHEN and CDR2 SYDVKM. This CDR3 is 16 amino acids long. Trimming took 7 bases from V and 2 from J; bases not matched to a gene: 12. The CDR3 loop is CASTRDGTGTQETQYF. CDR3 coding DNA: TGTGCCAGCACCCGGGACGGGACAGGCACTCAAGAGACCCAGTACTTC.

CDR3 amino acids: CASSLYAANNQPQHF. In nucleotides, the CDR3 is TGTGCCAGCAGCTTATACGCTGCGAACAATCAGCCCCAGCATTTT. This chain uses TRBV11-2 with TRBJ1-5; no clear D. Per germline, CDR1 SGHAT and CDR2 FQNNGV. CDR3 length: 15 amino acids. V was clipped by 2 bases and J by 3 bases, with 11 bases between them.